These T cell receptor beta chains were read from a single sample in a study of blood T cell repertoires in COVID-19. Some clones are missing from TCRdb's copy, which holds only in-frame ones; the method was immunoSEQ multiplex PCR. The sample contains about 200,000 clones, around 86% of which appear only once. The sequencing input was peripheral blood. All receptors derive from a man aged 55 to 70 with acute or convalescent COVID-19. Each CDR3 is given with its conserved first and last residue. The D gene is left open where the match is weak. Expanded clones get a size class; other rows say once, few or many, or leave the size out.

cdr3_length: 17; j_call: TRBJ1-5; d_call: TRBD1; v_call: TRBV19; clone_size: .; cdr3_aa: CASSIVGTAYSNQPQHF; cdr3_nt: TGTGCCAGTAGTATAGTAGGGACAGCGTATAGCAATCAGCCCCAGCATTTT
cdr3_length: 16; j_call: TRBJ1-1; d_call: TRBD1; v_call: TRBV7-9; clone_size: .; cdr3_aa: CASSPTGGRVNTEAFF; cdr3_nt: TGTGCCAGCAGCCCGACAGGGGGCAGGGTGAACACTGAAGCTTTCTTT
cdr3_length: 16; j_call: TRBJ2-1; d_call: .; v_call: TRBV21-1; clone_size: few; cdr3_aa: CASRFHPPSSYNEQFF; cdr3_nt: TGTGCCAGCAGATTCCACCCCCCGAGCTCCTACAATGAGCAGTTCTTC
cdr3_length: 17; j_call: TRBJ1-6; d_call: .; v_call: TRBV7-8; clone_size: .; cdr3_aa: CASSLRERGAGNSPLHF; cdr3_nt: TGTGCCAGCAGCTTAAGGGAACGGGGAGCTGGGAATTCACCCCTCCACTTT
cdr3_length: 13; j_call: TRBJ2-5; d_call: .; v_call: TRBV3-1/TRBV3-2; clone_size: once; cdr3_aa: CASSQEGRETQYF; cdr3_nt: TGTGCCAGCAGCCAAGAGGGCCGAGAGACCCAGTACTTC
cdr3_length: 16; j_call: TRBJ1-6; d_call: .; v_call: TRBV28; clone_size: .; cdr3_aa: CASRTRRREINSPLHF; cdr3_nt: TGTGCCAGCAGGACCCGGAGGCGGGAAATTAATTCACCCCTCCACTTT
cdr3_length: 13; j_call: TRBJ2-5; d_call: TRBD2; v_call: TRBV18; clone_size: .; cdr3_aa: CASSRLAQETQYF; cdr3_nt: TGTGCCAGCTCACGACTAGCGCAAGAGACCCAGTACTTC
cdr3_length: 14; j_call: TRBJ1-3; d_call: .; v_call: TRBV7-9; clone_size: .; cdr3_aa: CASSLVASGNTIYF; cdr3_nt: TGTGCCAGCAGCTTAGTAGCCTCTGGAAACACCATATATTTT
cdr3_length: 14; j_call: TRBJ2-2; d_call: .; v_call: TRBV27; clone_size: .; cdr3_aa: CASTMAGRTGELFF; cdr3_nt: TGTGCCAGCACCATGGCAGGGAGGACCGGGGAGCTGTTTTTT
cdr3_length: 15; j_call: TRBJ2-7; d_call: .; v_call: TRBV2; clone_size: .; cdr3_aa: CASCPGDVRSYEQYF; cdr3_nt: TGTGCCAGTTGCCCGGGAGACGTGAGAAGCTACGAGCAGTACTTC
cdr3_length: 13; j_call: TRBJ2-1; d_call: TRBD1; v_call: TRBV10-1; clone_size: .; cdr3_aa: CASSGQGMGEQFF; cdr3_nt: TGCGCCAGCAGTGGACAGGGGATGGGTGAGCAGTTCTTC
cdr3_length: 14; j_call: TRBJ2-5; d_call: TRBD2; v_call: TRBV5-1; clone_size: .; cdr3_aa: CASSYSGGVETQYF; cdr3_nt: TGCGCCAGCAGCTATAGCGGGGGGGTTGAGACCCAGTACTTC
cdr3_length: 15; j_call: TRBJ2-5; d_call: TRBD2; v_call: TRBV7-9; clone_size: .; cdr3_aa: CASSLWTSVQETQYF; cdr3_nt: TGTGCCAGCAGCTTATGGACTAGCGTCCAAGAGACCCAGTACTTC
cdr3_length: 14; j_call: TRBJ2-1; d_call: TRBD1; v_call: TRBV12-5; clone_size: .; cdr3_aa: CASGLGGTGNEQFF; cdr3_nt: TGTGCTAGTGGTTTGGGGGGGACAGGCAATGAGCAGTTCTTC